This TCR beta chain was recovered during a study of T cell changes during pregnancy in multiple sclerosis. The CDR3 has 15 amino acids. CDR1 is MRHNA, CDR2 SNTAGT, per germline. V lost 3 bases to trimming and J lost 9 bases; unmatched junction nucleotides: 10. The table came from immunoSEQ multiplex PCR; TCRdb's copy has only in-frame clones and leaves some out. The sample shows about 40,000 clones, roughly nine tenths of them seen only once. The input for sequencing was CD8+ T cells from peripheral blood mononuclear cells, taken in the third trimester of pregnancy. The origin of this receptor is a female donor with multiple sclerosis, enrolled in a pregnancy study. The V gene is TRBV6-4, the J gene TRBJ2-1, with 8 bases lining up with TRBD2. Written as DNA, the CDR3 is TGTGCCAGCAGTGATAAGTCTAGCGGGTTCCCTGAGCAGTTCTTC. It specifies CASSDKSSGFPEQFF.